This TCR beta chain was sequenced during a study of shared clonotypes between healthy human individuals. Germline V gives CDR1 SNHLY, CDR2 FYNNEI. V dropped 6 bases and J dropped 4; count of bases not matched to a gene: 10. The CDR3 contains 15 residues. At deep level, the assay was performed. Assay: immunoSEQ multiplex PCR; the TCRdb copy retains only in-frame clones and omits some. Of over 850,000 clones detected, around three quarters appear once; the ten largest clones hold approximately 0.5%. The sample was memory CD4+ T cells from PBMCs. Described subset: CD45RA-negative fraction. The chain joins TRBV2 to TRBJ2-3, with 7 positions matching TRBD1. This TCR derives from a man younger than 35 in good health. Some clones in this sample may be carry-over from other donors' samples. The CDR3 loop reads CASSLQGQSADTQYF. CDR3 bases: TGTGCCAGCAGCCTACAGGGACAGTCAGCAGATACGCAGTATTTT.